The 18 T cell receptor beta chains listed next were all sequenced from one sample in a study of blood T cell repertoires in COVID-19. Repertoires were generated with immunoSEQ multiplex PCR, while TCRdb's copy carries only in-frame clones and drops some. Here the sample spans 30,000 to 40,000 clones, approximately 85% being singletons. Material for sequencing was peripheral blood. The receptors stem from a man between 60 and 70 years old with active or convalescent COVID-19.

This clone was counted a few times. The chain has TRBV7-2 and TRBJ2-2; maybe TRBD1 (7 bases). Trimming removed 2 bases at V and 6 bases at J, with 10 bases between. The CDR3 covers 14 residues. CDR1 SGHTA and CDR2 FQGNSA come from the germline V gene. CDR3 nucleotide sequence: TGTGCCAGCAGCTTACAGGGGGGCGCCGGGGAGCTGTTTTTT. Protein: CASSLQGGAGELFF.

The chain joins TRBV7-2 to TRBJ2-3; 7 bases align to TRBD2. Trimming cost V 3 bases and J 1 base; bases outside gene matches: 1. CDR3 size: 14 residues. Germline CDR1 and CDR2: SGHTA and FQGNSA. The DNA for the CDR3 is TGTGCCAGCAGCTTCACTAGCGGCACAGATACGCAGTATTTT. This encodes CASSFTSGTDTQYF.

V and J are TRBV12-3 or TRBV12-4 and TRBJ1-5; possibly TRBD1 for D (5 bases). This CDR3 comprises 12 residues. The V and J ends lost 3 bases and 7 bases respectively, with 7 bases between them. The CDR3 loop reads CASSFRGQPQHF. CDR3 DNA: TGTGCCAGCAGTTTTAGGGGCCAGCCCCAGCATTTT.

The chain couples TRBV5-1 to TRBJ2-1; tentatively, D is TRBD1 (6 bases). The CDR3 totals 16 residues. V lost 4 bases to trimming and J lost 4 bases, with 18 bases between them. Per the germline V gene, CDR1 is SGHRS and CDR2 is YFSETQ. The CDR3 nucleotides read TGCGCCAGCAGCCCGACTGTAGGGACACCATACAATGAGCAGTTCTTC. It translates to CASSPTVGTPYNEQFF.

V gene TRBV19 combines with J gene TRBJ1-6; D uncertain. Trimming stripped 4 bases from V and 5 bases from J, with 15 bases between. Germline CDR1 LNHDA, CDR2 SQIVND (reference sequence). The CDR3 covers 16 residues. In DNA, the CDR3 is TGTGCCAGTAGTACCTACGTACTACCTGATAATTCACCCCTCCACTTT. This sequence encodes CASSTYVLPDNSPLHF.

The chain combines TRBV27 with TRBJ2-2, with D perhaps matching TRBD2 (6 bases). Germline V CDR1 and CDR2: MNHEY, SMNVEV (reference sequence). This CDR3 has 15 residues. V gave up 6 bases and J gave up 3 bases, with 14 bases separating them. CDR3 loop: CASRPPGSYTGELFF. CDR3 nucleotide sequence: TGTGCCAGCAGACCCCCCGGGAGCTACACCGGGGAGCTGTTTTTT.

This clone was found a few times. The V call is TRBV6-6, the J call TRBJ2-3, with 7 bases matching TRBD2. Germline V CDR1 and CDR2: MNHNY, SVGAGI (reference sequence). The V gene end was trimmed by 2 bases and the J gene end by 0 bases; junction bases not matched to a gene: 5. CDR3 size: 16 residues. The DNA for the CDR3 is TGTGCCAGCAGTTACACGCGGGAGAGTAGCACAGATACGCAGTATTTT. The encoded protein is CASSYTRESSTDTQYF.

As to this clone: A junction boundary mismatches the germline segment, possibly from a read error. The chain uses TRBV4-1 and TRBJ1-3, with D perhaps matching TRBD1 (5 bases). The CDR3 covers 15 residues. In germline, CDR1 is MGHRA, CDR2 YSYEKL. The CDR3 region is CPSSQLQGSGNTIYF. The CDR3 DNA sequence: TGCCCCAGCAGCCAACTCCAGGGTTCTGGAAACACCATATATTTT.

Only a few counts were recorded for this clone. This chain connects TRBV6-5 to TRBJ1-2; 9 nucleotides agree with TRBD1. J lost 6 bases, V lost 6 bases, and 2 bases had no gene match. Germline values: CDR1 MNHEY, CDR2 SVGAGI. This CDR3 contains 12 residues. In DNA form, the CDR3 reads TGTGCCAGCAGACAGGGGGCGAATGGCTACACCTTC. This encodes CASRQGANGYTF.

This clone has only a few counts. The chain links TRBV30 to TRBJ2-1; D possibly corresponds to TRBD2 (6 bases). Germline V gene data show CDR1 as GTSNPN and CDR2 as SVGIG (reference sequence). The CDR3 covers 13 residues. Trimming took 4 bases from V and 10 from J, leaving 17 bases between them. The CDR3 is CAWTRDSVKEQFF. The CDR3 DNA reads TGTGCCTGGACGCGGGACTCCGTCAAGGAGCAGTTCTTC.

The chain employs TRBV6-5 and TRBJ1-2; 7 nucleotides agree with TRBD1. The V segment lost 5 bases and the J segment 8 bases; nucleotides outside the gene matches: 8. CDR3 length: 13 amino acids. Per the germline V gene, CDR1 is MNHEY and CDR2 is SVGAGI. CDR3 region: CASSQQGVGGYTF. CDR3 sequence (DNA): TGTGCCAGCAGTCAGCAGGGGGTAGGGGGCTACACCTTC.

CDR3 protein: CASSPGRDEQFF. CDR3 nucleotides: TGTGCCAGCTCACCAGGGCGGGATGAGCAGTTCTTC. This rearrangement joins TRBV18 to TRBJ2-1, with a tentative D call TRBD2 (5 bases). Trimming pared 2 bases from V and 8 bases from J, leaving 7 bases between. The CDR3 totals 12 residues. Germline-derived CDR1 and CDR2 are KGHSH and LQKENI.

V gene TRBV5-1 combines with J gene TRBJ1-1; 7 nucleotides line up with TRBD1. Germline assignment: CDR1 SGHRS and CDR2 YFSETQ. CDR3 size: 13 residues. The trim removed 4 bases at V and 4 bases at J, leaving 4 bases unmatched. CDR3 residues: CASSQGQLTEAFF. In nucleotides, the CDR3 is TGCGCCAGCAGCCAGGGACAGCTCACTGAAGCTTTCTTT. Based on the CDR3 plus reference TRBV5-1 and TRBJ1-1, the full variable domain is KAGVTQTPRYLIKTRGQQVTLSCSPISGHRSVSWYQQTPGQGLQFLFEYFSETQRNKGNFPGRFSGRQFSNSRSEMNVSTLELGDSALYLCASSQGQLTEAFFGQGTRLTVV.

This chain uses TRBV19 with TRBJ1-2; 9 bases fit TRBD1. Germline V gene sequence: CDR1 LNHDA, CDR2 SQIVND (reference sequence). After removal of 3 bases from V and 8 bases from J, the junction contained 7 bases not matched to a gene. This CDR3 contains 14 residues. The CDR3 region is CASSMGQGAGGYTF. The CDR3 coding sequence is TGTGCCAGTAGTATGGGACAGGGAGCGGGGGGCTACACCTTC.

The V and J genes are TRBV18 and TRBJ1-2; 7 bases align to TRBD1. V was pared by 8 bases and J by 6 bases, with 15 bases of the junction left unmatched. This CDR3 has 15 residues. Germline CDR1 KGHSH, CDR2 LQKENI. The CDR3 sequence is CASDSRGPALNGYTF. In DNA form, the CDR3 reads TGTGCCAGCGACTCGAGGGGGCCAGCCCTTAATGGCTACACCTTC.

The chain employs TRBV4-1 and TRBJ2-5; weak D call: TRBD1 (6 bases). The germline gives CDR1 MGHRA, CDR2 YSYEKL. This CDR3 comprises 14 residues. Trimming left V 0 bases short and J 3 bases short, with 8 bases between. This CDR3 is CASSQDRGKETQYF. DNA for the CDR3: TGCGCCAGCAGCCAAGACAGGGGAAAAGAGACCCAGTACTTC.

The chain joins TRBV24-1 to TRBJ1-6; weak D call: TRBD1 (6 bases). The length of the CDR3 is 15 residues. V was cut by 3 bases and J by 5 bases, with 10 bases left in between. The V gene's germline CDR1 is KGHDR and CDR2 SFDVKD. CDR3 region: CATSDGDTDNSPLHF. CDR3 DNA sequence: TGTGCCACCAGTGATGGGGACACCGATAATTCACCCCTCCACTTT.

The rearrangement joins TRBV7-9 to TRBJ1-2, with 7 bases aligning to TRBD1. The CDR3 has 13 residues. Germline CDR1 reads SEHNR; CDR2 reads FQNEAQ (reference sequence). The V segment lost 3 bases and the J segment 6 bases; nucleotides outside the gene matches: 4. This CDR3 reads CASSFRQGHGYTF. The DNA for the CDR3 is TGTGCCAGCAGCTTTCGACAGGGTCATGGCTACACCTTC. Together with reference TRBV7-9 and TRBJ1-2, the CDR3 gives the full variable domain: DTGVSQNPRHKITKRGQNVTFRCDPISEHNRLYWYRQTLGQGPEFLTYFQNEAQLEKSRLLSDRFSAERPKGSFSTLEIQRTEQGDSAMYLCASSFRQGHGYTFGSGTRLTVV.